This TCR beta chain was identified during a study of CD8+CD57+ T cells in acquired aplastic anemia. Study-wide context: Sorted CD4+ and CD8+ cells yielded 2.5 to 3.5 ug of DNA on average. Sequencing produced an average of roughly 10 million reads per healthy donor for CD4+ cells. Study-wide findings and caveats: In CD8+ cells, Simpson's diversity showed no significant difference between patients and controls. Patients had roughly 31 CD8+ CDR3 sequences in common with controls (the shared set).

Researchers used genomic DNA as the template to profile TCR beta VDJ and CDR3. MiXCR, applied by TCRdb to the reads, yields one record per CDR3 protein. In the table there are about 220,000 distinct CDR3 sequences, roughly 33% of which are singletons. The CDR3 length is 14 residues. In germline, CDR1 is LNHDA, CDR2 SQIVND (reference sequence). V shed 3 bases and J 3 bases; nucleotides not matched to a gene: 4. This clonotype was seen a few times. What it recognizes is unknown. The sequencing input was sorted CD4+, CD8+, or CD8+CD57+ T cells (not recorded which) from PBMCs. The receptor's source is a human donor in good health, serving as a control. The genes are TRBV19 and TRBJ1-1; TRBD1 aligns across 7 bases. CDR3 sequence (DNA): TGTGCCAGTAGTATTACAGGGGTTGACACTGAAGCTTTCTTT. Translated: CASSITGVDTEAFF. Using reference TRBV19 and TRBJ1-1 for the parts outside the CDR3, the full variable domain is DGGITQSPKYLFRKEGQNVTLSCEQNLNHDAMYWYRQDPGQGLRLIYYSQIVNDFQKGDIAEGYSVSREKKESFPLTVTSAQKNPTAFYLCASSITGVDTEAFFGQGTRLTVV.